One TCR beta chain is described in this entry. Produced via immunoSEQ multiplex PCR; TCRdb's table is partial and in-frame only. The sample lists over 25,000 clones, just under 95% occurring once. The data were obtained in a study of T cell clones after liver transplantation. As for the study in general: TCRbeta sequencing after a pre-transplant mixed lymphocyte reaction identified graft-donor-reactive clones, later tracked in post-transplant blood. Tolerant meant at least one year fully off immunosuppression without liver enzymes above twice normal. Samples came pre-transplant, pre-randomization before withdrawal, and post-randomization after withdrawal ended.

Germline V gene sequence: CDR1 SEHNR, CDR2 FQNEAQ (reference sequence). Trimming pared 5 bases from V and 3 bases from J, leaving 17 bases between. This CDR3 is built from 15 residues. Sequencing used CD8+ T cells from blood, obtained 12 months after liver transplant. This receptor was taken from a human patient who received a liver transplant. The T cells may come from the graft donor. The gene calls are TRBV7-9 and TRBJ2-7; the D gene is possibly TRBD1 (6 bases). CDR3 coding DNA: TGTGCCAGCAGCCCGATGGGGGCGTCGTTCTACGAGCAGTACTTC. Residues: CASSPMGASFYEQYF.